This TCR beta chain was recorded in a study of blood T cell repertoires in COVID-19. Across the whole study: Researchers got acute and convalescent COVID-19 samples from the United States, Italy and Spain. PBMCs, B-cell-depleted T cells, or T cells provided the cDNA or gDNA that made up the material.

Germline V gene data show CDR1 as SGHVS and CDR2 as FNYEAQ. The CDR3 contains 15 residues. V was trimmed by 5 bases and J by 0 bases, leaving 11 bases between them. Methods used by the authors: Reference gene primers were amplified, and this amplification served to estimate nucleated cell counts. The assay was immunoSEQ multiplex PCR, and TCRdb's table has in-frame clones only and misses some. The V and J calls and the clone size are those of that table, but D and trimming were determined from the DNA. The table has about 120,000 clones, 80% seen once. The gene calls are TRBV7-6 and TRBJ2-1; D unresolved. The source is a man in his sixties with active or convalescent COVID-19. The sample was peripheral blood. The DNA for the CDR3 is TGTGCCAGCAGCCCGTTTTTTAGCTCCTACAATGAGCAGTTCTTC. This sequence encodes CASSPFFSSYNEQFF.